Listed here are 2 T cell receptor beta chains from one sample, sequenced in a study of CD8 T cells in Susac syndrome (dated by TCRdb to between 2018 and 2021). Libraries came from the immunoSEQ multiplex PCR assay. RNA was extracted using the RNeasy kit, and about 0.45 to 1 ug of the RNA was reverse transcribed with random hexamers. The public reads were reanalyzed by TCRdb: fastp trimming at Q25, MiXCR alignment, in-frame beta chains only. Merged by CDR3 protein, the rows form single entries marked with the most common genes and DNA. For this sample there are tens of thousands of distinct CDR3 sequences; just under 95% appear just once. The ten biggest clones cover roughly 0.4% of the sample. The sample comprised CD8+ T cells from PBMCs. These TCRs come from a human donor with multiple sclerosis.

This clonotype was found once. The V gene is TRBV29-1, the J gene TRBJ1-2; a possible D gene is TRBD1 (6 bases). V was cut by 6 bases and J by 4 bases, with 12 bases left in between. Germline V gene lookup returns CDR1 SQVTM and CDR2 ANQGSEA. This CDR3 is 12 amino acids long. The CDR3 sequence is CSVPTGTYGYTF. CDR3 nucleotide sequence: TGCAGCGTACCAACAGGGACCTATGGCTACACCTTC. The whole variable domain, filled in from reference TRBV29-1 and TRBJ1-2, reads SAVISQKPSRDICQRGTSLTIQCQVDSQVTMMFWYRQQPGQSLTLIATANQGSEATYESGFVIDKFPISRPNLTFSTLTVSNMSPEDSSIYLCSVPTGTYGYTFGSGTRLTVV.

V gene TRBV7-9 combines with J gene TRBJ2-7; D is perhaps TRBD2 (5 bases). The CDR3 loop spans 14 amino acids. Germline assignment: CDR1 SEHNR and CDR2 FQNEAQ (reference sequence). V was pared by 7 bases and J by 3 bases, with 16 bases between. CDR3 sequence: CASTGEETIYEQYF. CDR3 nucleotide sequence: TGTGCCAGCACTGGGGAAGAGACTATCTACGAGCAGTACTTC.